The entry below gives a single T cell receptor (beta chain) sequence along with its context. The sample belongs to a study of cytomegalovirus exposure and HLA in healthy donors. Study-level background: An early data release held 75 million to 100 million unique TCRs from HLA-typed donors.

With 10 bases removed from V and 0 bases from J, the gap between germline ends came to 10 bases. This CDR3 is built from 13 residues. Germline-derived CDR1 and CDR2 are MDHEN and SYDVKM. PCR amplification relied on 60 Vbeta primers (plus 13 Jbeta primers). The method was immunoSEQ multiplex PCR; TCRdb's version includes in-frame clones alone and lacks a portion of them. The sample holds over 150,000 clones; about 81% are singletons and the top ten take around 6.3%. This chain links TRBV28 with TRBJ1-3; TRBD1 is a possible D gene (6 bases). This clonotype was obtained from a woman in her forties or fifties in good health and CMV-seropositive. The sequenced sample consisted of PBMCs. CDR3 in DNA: TGTGCCACCCAGGGGTTCTCTGGAAACACCATATATTTT. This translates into CATQGFSGNTIYF.